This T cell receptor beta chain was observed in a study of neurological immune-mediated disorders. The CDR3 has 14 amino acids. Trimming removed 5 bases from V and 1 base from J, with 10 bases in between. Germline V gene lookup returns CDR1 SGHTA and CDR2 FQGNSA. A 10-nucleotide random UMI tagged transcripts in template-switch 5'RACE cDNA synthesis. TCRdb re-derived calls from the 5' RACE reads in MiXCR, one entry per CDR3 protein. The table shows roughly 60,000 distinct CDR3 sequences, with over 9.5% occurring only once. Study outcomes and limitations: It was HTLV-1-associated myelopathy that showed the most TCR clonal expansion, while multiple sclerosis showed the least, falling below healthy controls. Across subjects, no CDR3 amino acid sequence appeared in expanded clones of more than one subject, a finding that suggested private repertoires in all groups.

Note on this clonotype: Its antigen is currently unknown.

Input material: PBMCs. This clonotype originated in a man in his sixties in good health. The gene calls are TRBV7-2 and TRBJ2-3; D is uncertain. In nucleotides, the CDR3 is TGTGCCAGCAGCCCCGACTGGGGCACAGATACGCAGTATTTT. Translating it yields CASSPDWGTDTQYF. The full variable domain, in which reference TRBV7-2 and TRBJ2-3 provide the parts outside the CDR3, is GAGVSQSPSNKVTEKGKDVELRCDPISGHTALYWYRQSLGQGLEFLIYFQGNSAPDKSGLPSDRFSAERTGGSVSTLTIQRTQQEDSAVYLCASSPDWGTDTQYFGPGTRLTVL.